This entry concerns a single T cell receptor (beta chain). Its matching antigen is unknown. Donors had nominal health at sampling but likely had unrecorded immune exposures. CDR3 length: 16 residues. Germline CDR1 and CDR2: LNHDA and SQIVND (reference sequence). V shed 2 bases, J shed 3 bases, and the junction held 5 bases outside the gene matches. This specimen belongs to a study of cytomegalovirus exposure and HLA in healthy donors. Overall study context: Early released data had about 85 million unique TCRs, all coming from HLA-typed donors.

The PCR had 60 Vbeta and 13 Jbeta primers. The repertoire was sequenced with immunoSEQ multiplex PCR; TCRdb's copy has only in-frame clones and lacks some. The sample consists of about 160,000 clones, approximately 82% of them appearing once. The study's findings and limits: Most subjects' HLA-A and HLA-B alleles were reportedly predicted from TCR beta sequences. Per a prior analysis, the majority of TCR beta V segments were productive roughly 90% or roughly 30% of the time.

The clonotype was recovered from a man aged 45-60 years in good health and CMV-seropositive. The rearrangement uses TRBV19 and TRBJ2-7, with 12 bases identical to TRBD1. Sequenced: PBMCs. CDR3 coding DNA: TGTGCCAGTAGTATAAGGGGGACAGGGGGCAGCTACGAGCAGTACTTC. It translates to CASSIRGTGGSYEQYF.